This T cell receptor (beta chain) was retrieved from a study of blood T cells in healthy people across ages. Study results and limitations: Per million T cells, the diversity of TCR beta decreased roughly linearly as age advanced.

V dropped 6 bases and J dropped 6 bases, with 9 bases sitting between them. Per germline, CDR1 ENHRY and CDR2 SYGVKD. The CDR3 has 12 amino acids. Through a sample-barcoded 5' primer and a J-beta primer mix, a second PCR was run for about 6 to 11 cycles. Each cDNA molecule was tagged by a template-switch adaptor that had 12 random nucleotides. Using its own MiXCR run on the 5' RACE reads, TCRdb lists one record per CDR3 protein. The table has approximately 700,000 distinct CDR3 sequences, approximately 30% seen once. In regard to this clonotype: Its cognate antigen is unknown. This may arise from a read error, as a much more abundant clone is one base away.

The gene calls are TRBV10-3 and TRBJ1-5; the D gene is possibly TRBD1 (5 bases). The sequence came from an elderly woman in good health. The sequenced sample consisted of blood. The CDR3 reads CAIRGDGQPQHF. CDR3 in DNA: TGTGCCATCAGGGGGGACGGTCAGCCCCAGCATTTT.